This entry describes one TCR beta chain. Its target is unknown. Primers used in a second PCR of roughly 6 to 11 cycles were a sample-barcoded 5' primer and a J-beta primer mix. Using its own MiXCR run on the 5' RACE reads, TCRdb lists one record per CDR3 protein. The data show some 1.4 million distinct CDR3 sequences, roughly 40% seen once. The ends lost 3 bases at V and 4 bases at J; junction bases unmatched: 9. Germline V gives CDR1 SGDLS, CDR2 YYNGEE. CDR3 length: 15 amino acids. This sample was included in a study of blood T cells in healthy people across ages. Regarding the study as a whole: Shifts in expanded clonotypes may have been confounded by donor CMV status, which was unknown.

The clonotype comes from a woman aged 18 to 35 in good health. The chain is built from TRBV9 and TRBJ1-2; 7 bases are a match to TRBD1. The sample comprised blood. The DNA of the CDR3 is TGTGCCAGCAGCGATTACAGGGGAGGTAGCTATGGCTACACCTTC. Translating gives CASSDYRGGSYGYTF.